Listed below are T cell receptor beta chains from one sample, sequenced in a study of CD8+CD57+ T cells in acquired aplastic anemia. Using its own MiXCR run on the reads, TCRdb lists one record per CDR3 protein. The sample yields 190,000 or so distinct CDR3 sequences, roughly 50% seen once. Sequenced sample: sorted CD4+, CD8+, or CD8+CD57+ T cells (not recorded which) from PBMCs. The source of these receptors is a human donor with aplastic anemia. Both conserved end residues are trimmed from each CDR3. The order of the fields is V gene, J gene, CDR3 protein.

TRBV29-1	TRBJ2-5	SVVMWDVVETQY
TRBV7-9	.	ASSSFRTGAYEQY
TRBV24-1	TRBJ2-5	ATSDPRGGKTQY
TRBV6-4	.	ASSDLGTNEQF
TRBV27	TRBJ1-2	ASRRTANYGYT
TRBV10-3	TRBJ2-5	AISESGGETQY
TRBV20-1	TRBJ1-6	SATRQGNSPLH
TRBV7-2	TRBJ2-7	ASSLFGKNEQY
TRBV28	TRBJ2-2	ASRRGHLNTGELF
TRBV15	TRBJ2-7	ATSRGTLSYEQY
TRBV10-1	TRBJ2-7	ASRKGQGSEQY
TRBV7-2	TRBJ1-2	ASSLESGQYGYT
TRBV9	TRBJ2-2	ASSVVRGGANTGELF
TRBV18	TRBJ2-4	ASSPQNIQY
TRBV29-1	TRBJ2-3	SDRNTDTQY
TRBV5-4	TRBJ2-1	ASSRDRGLGNEQF
TRBV19	TRBJ2-2	ASSFWVRDTGELF
TRBV5-4	TRBJ2-3	ASSLEGSESSTDTQY
TRBV7-2	TRBJ2-7	ASRAGQGGPHEQY
TRBV25-1	TRBJ2-3	ASSEPSDTQY
TRBV5-4	TRBJ2-1	ASSLAYGNNEQF
TRBV6-1	TRBJ1-6	ASSGLRVSPSPLH
TRBV5-5	TRBJ2-1	ASSLGVGGAEQF
TRBV6-2/TRBV6-3	TRBJ2-7	ASRTAAYSYEQY
TRBV20-1	TRBJ2-1	SAGSSGKYNEQF
TRBV29-1	TRBJ1-5	SVTDGNSNQPQH
TRBV5-1	TRBJ2-2	ASSLEQWELF
TRBV15	TRBJ1-1	ATSRARDNEAF
TRBV19	TRBJ1-1	ASRDRDTEAF
TRBV10-3	TRBJ1-1	AISEEQGDASSEAF
TRBV2	TRBJ1-2	ASSDKQPYGYT
TRBV2	TRBJ1-5	ASSAEVLVWNQPQH
TRBV20-1	TRBJ2-7	SATQGIAGGTYEQY
TRBV24-1	TRBJ2-6	ATSDASSGANVLT
TRBV5-3	TRBJ1-2	ASSPRSLGGYT
TRBV3-1	TRBJ1-6	ASSPPGTDYNSPLH
TRBV10-1	TRBJ2-7	ASAPQVASEQY